The TCR beta chain under discussion was sequenced for a study of blood T cell repertoires in COVID-19. About the study: Italy, Spain and the United States were the sources of the convalescent and acute COVID-19 samples. Nucleic acid was either cDNA or gDNA, and it came from T cells, B-cell-depleted T cells, or PBMCs.

Seattle patients were enrolled during active infection and followed longitudinally. Germline loops: CDR1 SGHDN, CDR2 FVKESK. Deletions cut 0 bases from V and 8 bases from J, with 10 bases between. The length of the CDR3 is 13 residues. In the authors' methods: Reference gene primer amplification gave estimated nucleated cell counts. Clones were sequenced by immunoSEQ multiplex PCR, and TCRdb holds only the in-frame ones, with some missing. V, J and clone size are taken as reported in that table, and D and trimming were inferred from the DNA itself. The sample includes roughly 90,000 clones, about 89% of them seen just once.

The chain uses TRBV14 and TRBJ1-1, with D unresolved. This TCR derives from a man in his forties or fifties with COVID-19, enrolled during active disease. The sequencing input was peripheral blood. The CDR3 sequence is CASSQDFPFEAFF. The CDR3, as DNA: TGTGCCAGCAGCCAAGATTTCCCATTCGAAGCTTTCTTT.